This TCR beta chain derives from a study of blood T cell repertoires in COVID-19 (dated by TCRdb to 2019 to 2021). Background for the entire study: Samples covering the acute and convalescent phases of COVID-19 were provided by collaborators in the United States, Italy and Spain. The samples were drawn from the first 160 participants of the ongoing ImmuneRACE study and from 1,254 subjects provided by 6 global collaborators. Subjects who had been exposed to COVID-19, were actively infected with it, or had recovered from it provided the deeply sampled blood TCRbeta repertoires that made up the dataset. Where HLA class I and class II types were available, the types were taken from metadata supplied by the sample provider, not from assay-based typing. A freely available public database, intended as a resource for researchers studying the immune response to SARS-CoV-2, is where the repertoires were released. The prospective study material was composed of cDNA or gDNA derived from T cells, B-cell-depleted T cells, or PBMCs. Nearly every sample came with metadata listing a de-identified subject ID, COVID-19 status, age in years and sex. Overall results and qualifications from the work: How much clinical and demographic metadata was included differed by source and by participant, and the metadata was provided uncurated.

V has 5 bases trimmed and J has 4 bases trimmed; junction bases matching no gene number 7. The CDR3 holds 14 amino acids from the cysteine to the phenylalanine. Of all the DNA, just the CDR3 is kept, 42 bases in frame from base 1. Reading the germline V gene (reference sequence) gives CDR1 SSHAT and CDR2 FNYEAQ. TCRbeta CDR3 regions were amplified from genomic DNA using the immunoSEQ Assay, a bias-controlled multiplex PCR. As for the authors' bioinformatics: Nucleated cell counts per sample were estimated from amplification of reference gene primers within the assay. Sequence reads were collapsed and filtered to measure the absolute abundance of every unique TCRbeta CDR3 rearrangement. For each sample, productive Simpson clonality was calculated by taking the square root of Simpson's diversity index across productive rearrangements. Entries here come from immuneACCESS through TCRdb and include only in-frame sequences with V and J called. Some clones fail to appear in such tables; in the studies checked, an unresolved V gene covers under half of the shortfall, and the cause of the remainder is unknown. The V and J calls and the clone size are those of that table, but D and trimming were determined from the DNA. This sample lists about 350,000 clones; about nine tenths were detected once. The biggest ten clones account for 3% to 4.5% of the sample.

For this clone: What antigen it recognizes has not been identified. Qualities for individual bases were not recorded, and no much larger clone is one base off.

One collaborating source in Seattle enrolled patients while the patients were actively infected and followed the patients over time throughout the course of disease. The collaborating institutions used their own protocols to collect whole blood in K2EDTA tubes. For TCRbeta analysis, collaborators shipped samples in one of three forms: frozen whole blood, isolated PBMCs, or DNA extracted from either of those sample types. The chain is made from TRBV7-7 and TRBJ1-1, with 7 middle bases fitting TRBD1. The specimen was peripheral blood. The receptor's source is a woman aged 55-69 years with COVID-19, enrolled during active disease. The DNA sequence is TGTGCCAGCAGCATCCCACAGGGGTTCACTGAAGCTTTCTTT. It translates as CASSIPQGFTEAFF.